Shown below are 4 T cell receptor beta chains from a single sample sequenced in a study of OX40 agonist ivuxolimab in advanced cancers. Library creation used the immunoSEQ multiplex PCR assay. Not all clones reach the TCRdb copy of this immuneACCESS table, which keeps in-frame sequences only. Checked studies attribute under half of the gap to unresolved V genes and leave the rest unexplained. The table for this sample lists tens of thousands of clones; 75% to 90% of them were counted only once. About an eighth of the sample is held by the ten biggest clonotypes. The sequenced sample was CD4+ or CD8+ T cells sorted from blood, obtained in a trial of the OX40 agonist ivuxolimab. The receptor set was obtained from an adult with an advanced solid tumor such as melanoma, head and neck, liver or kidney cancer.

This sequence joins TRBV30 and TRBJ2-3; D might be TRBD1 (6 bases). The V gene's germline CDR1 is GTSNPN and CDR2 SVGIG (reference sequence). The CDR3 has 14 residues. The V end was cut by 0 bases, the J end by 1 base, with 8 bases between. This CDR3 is CAWSVAGGTDTQYF. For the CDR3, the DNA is TGTGCCTGGAGTGTGGCAGGGGGCACAGATACGCAGTATTTT.

For the CDR3, the DNA is TGTGCCAGCAGCCCCCGGACAGGGATTAACTATGGCTACACCTTC. This sequence encodes CASSPRTGINYGYTF. The V gene is TRBV7-9, the J gene TRBJ1-2, with 8 bases matching TRBD1. Unmatched junction bases numbered 6, after V lost 5 bases and J lost 1 base. The germline V gene encodes CDR1 SEHNR and CDR2 FQNEAQ (reference sequence). CDR3 length: 15 residues.

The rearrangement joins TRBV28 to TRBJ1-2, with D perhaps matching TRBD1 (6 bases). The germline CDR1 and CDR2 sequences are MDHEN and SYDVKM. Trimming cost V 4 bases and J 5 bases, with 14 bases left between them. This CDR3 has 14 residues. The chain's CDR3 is CASSSAGAGYGYTF. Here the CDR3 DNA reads TGTGCCAGCAGTTCCGCGGGGGCCGGGTATGGCTACACCTTC.

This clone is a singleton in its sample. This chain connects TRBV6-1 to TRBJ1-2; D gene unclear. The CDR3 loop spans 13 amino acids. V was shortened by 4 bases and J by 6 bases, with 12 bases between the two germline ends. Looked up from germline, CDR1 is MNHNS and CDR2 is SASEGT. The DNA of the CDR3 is TGTGCCAGCAGTGTGGTCCAGTCTGATGGCTACACCTTC. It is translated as CASSVVQSDGYTF.